What follows are 9 T cell receptor beta chains derived from one specimen sequenced in a study of PD-1 blockade in classical Hodgkin lymphoma. Autologous stem cell transplantation was followed by relapse in every patient, and brentuximab vedotin exposure varied. Data came from immunoSEQ multiplex PCR; TCRdb stores just in-frame clones and leaves some out. The sample includes approximately 150,000 clones, less than 80% of them seen just once. The material sequenced was peripheral blood mononuclear cells (PBMCs), taken before the second cycle of nivolumab. The receptors stem from a human donor with classical Hodgkin lymphoma.

This chain uses TRBV9 with TRBJ2-3, with 7 bases fitting TRBD1. This CDR3 region has 17 residues. V dropped 2 bases and J dropped 0; count of bases not matched to a gene: 9. The germline V gene encodes CDR1 SGDLS and CDR2 YYNGEE. The CDR3 sequence: CASSVWTGLTSTDTQYF. The CDR3 DNA is TGTGCCAGCAGCGTCTGGACAGGCCTTACTAGCACAGATACGCAGTATTTT.

The CDR3: CASSQRMGDRRNQPQHF. For the CDR3, the DNA is TGCGCCAGCAGCCAAAGAATGGGCGACCGGCGCAATCAGCCCCAGCATTTT. The V call is TRBV4-1, the J call TRBJ1-5; D is unclear. V lost 2 bases to trimming and J lost 2 bases, with 16 bases between them. The V gene's germline CDR1 is MGHRA and CDR2 YSYEKL. The CDR3 has 17 amino acids.

Remarks on this clone: This CDR3 is also generated by other DNA sequences in the sample. This chain's CDR3 is CASSVLAGGTDTQYF. In DNA, the CDR3 is TGTGCCAGCAGCGTTCTAGCGGGAGGCACAGATACGCAGTATTTT. The chain has TRBV9 and TRBJ2-3; 10 nucleotides line up with TRBD2. CDR1 and CDR2 from the germline V gene are SGDLS and YYNGEE. The J segment lost 1 base and the V segment lost 2 bases, leaving 1 base of the junction unmatched. The CDR3 covers 15 residues.

This clone has at least ten counts. CDR3 sequence: CASSLGQRRTEAFF. The CDR3 DNA is TGTGCCAGCAGCTTAGGACAGAGGCGGACTGAAGCTTTCTTT. The gene calls are TRBV7-2 and TRBJ1-1, with D possibly being TRBD1 (5 bases). Trimming removed 1 base from V and 5 bases from J, with 11 bases in between. The CDR3 is 14 residues long. CDR1 and CDR2 (germline): SGHTA, FQGNSA.

In its sample, this clone was seen a few times. This rearrangement joins TRBV9 to TRBJ1-2; 11 bases agree with TRBD1. Germline values: CDR1 SGDLS, CDR2 YYNGEE. The J segment lost 6 bases and the V segment lost 5 bases, leaving 6 bases of the junction unmatched. The CDR3 is made up of 14 amino acids. Here the CDR3 reads CASSSGQGADGYTF. The CDR3 bases are TGTGCCAGCAGTTCAGGACAGGGGGCGGATGGCTACACCTTC.

This chain links TRBV7-9 with TRBJ1-5; D uncertain. This CDR3 has 17 amino acids. Germline loops: CDR1 SEHNR, CDR2 FQNEAQ (reference sequence). V gave up 0 bases and J gave up 1 base, with 13 bases separating them. The CDR3 here is CASSLATSGRSNQPQHF. Written as DNA, the CDR3 is TGTGCCAGCAGCTTAGCGACTTCCGGTAGAAGCAATCAGCCCCAGCATTTT.

V usage is TRBV19 and J usage is TRBJ1-4, with D perhaps matching TRBD1 (5 bases). The length of the CDR3 is 16 residues. V shed 4 bases and J shed 5 bases, with 17 bases lying between them. CDR1 and CDR2 (germline): LNHDA, SQIVND (reference sequence). CDR3 residues: CASSKAHDRENEKLFF. CDR3 DNA: TGTGCCAGTAGTAAGGCCCACGACAGAGAAAATGAAAAACTGTTTTTT.

The chain recombines TRBV19 with TRBJ2-4, with D perhaps being TRBD1 or TRBD2 (6 bases each). In germline, CDR1 is LNHDA, CDR2 SQIVND (reference sequence). The CDR3 covers 15 residues. V was shortened by 3 bases and J by 0 bases, with 9 bases between the two germline ends. As DNA, the CDR3 is TGTGCCAGTAGTATTGGGGGGCTAGCCAAAAACATTCAGTACTTC. It translates to CASSIGGLAKNIQYF.

The chain carries TRBV6-6 and TRBJ1-2; D is undetermined. Germline CDR1 MNHNY, CDR2 SVGAGI (reference sequence). This CDR3 has 12 amino acids. V was trimmed by 2 bases and J by 4 bases, leaving 5 bases between them. The CDR3 spells CASSYELYGYTF. The CDR3 nucleotides read TGTGCCAGCAGTTACGAGCTCTATGGCTACACCTTC.